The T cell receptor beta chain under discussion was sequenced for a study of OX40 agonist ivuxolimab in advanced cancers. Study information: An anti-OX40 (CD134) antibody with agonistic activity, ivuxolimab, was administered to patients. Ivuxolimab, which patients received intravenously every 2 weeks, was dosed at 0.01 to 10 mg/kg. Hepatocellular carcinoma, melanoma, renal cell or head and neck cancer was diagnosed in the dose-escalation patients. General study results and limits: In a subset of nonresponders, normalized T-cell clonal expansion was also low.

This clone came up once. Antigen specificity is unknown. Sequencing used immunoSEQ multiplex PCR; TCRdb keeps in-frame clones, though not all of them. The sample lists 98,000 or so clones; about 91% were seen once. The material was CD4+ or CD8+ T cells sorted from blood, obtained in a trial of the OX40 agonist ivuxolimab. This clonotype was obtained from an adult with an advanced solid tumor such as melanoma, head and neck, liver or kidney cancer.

The CDR3 protein is CASSPTGGYEQYF. Written as DNA, the CDR3 is TGTGCCAGCTCGCCGACAGGGGGCTACGAGCAGTACTTC. The rearrangement uses TRBV18 and TRBJ2-7; TRBD1 matches at 9 bases. This CDR3 spans 13 amino acids. V lost 6 bases to trimming and J lost 3 bases; unmatched junction nucleotides: 3. Germline V lookup: CDR1 KGHSH, CDR2 LQKENI.